The text below deals with one T cell receptor beta chain. Its cognate antigen is unknown. One end of the junction fails to match germline, which may point to a read error. This entry comes from a study of lymphopenia after photon versus proton radiotherapy. Study observations and caveats: Better survival with proton therapy was suggested as possible, not demonstrated. After lymphocyte nadir, photon-treated repertoires showed oligoclonal expansion, especially CD8+ Temra. Proton therapy kept repertoires fairly stable, unlike photons, which gained effector/memory cells. In patients who died, overall survival fell as post-nadir TCR diversity dropped more.

The repertoire was sequenced with immunoSEQ multiplex PCR; TCRdb's copy has only in-frame clones and lacks some. The sample includes under 30,000 clones, around 90% of them seen just once. Germline CDR1 MNHNY, CDR2 SVGAGI (reference sequence). The CDR3 runs 12 residues. Sample: peripheral blood, taken from a patient treated with photon-based radiotherapy. The receptor comes from a woman aged 50 to 65 with cholangiocarcinoma. V and J are TRBV6-6 and TRBJ2-1; D call uncertain. The CDR3 protein is CASSDSHNEQFF. The CDR3 DNA is TGTGCCAGCAGTGACTCGCATAATGAGCAGTTCTTC.